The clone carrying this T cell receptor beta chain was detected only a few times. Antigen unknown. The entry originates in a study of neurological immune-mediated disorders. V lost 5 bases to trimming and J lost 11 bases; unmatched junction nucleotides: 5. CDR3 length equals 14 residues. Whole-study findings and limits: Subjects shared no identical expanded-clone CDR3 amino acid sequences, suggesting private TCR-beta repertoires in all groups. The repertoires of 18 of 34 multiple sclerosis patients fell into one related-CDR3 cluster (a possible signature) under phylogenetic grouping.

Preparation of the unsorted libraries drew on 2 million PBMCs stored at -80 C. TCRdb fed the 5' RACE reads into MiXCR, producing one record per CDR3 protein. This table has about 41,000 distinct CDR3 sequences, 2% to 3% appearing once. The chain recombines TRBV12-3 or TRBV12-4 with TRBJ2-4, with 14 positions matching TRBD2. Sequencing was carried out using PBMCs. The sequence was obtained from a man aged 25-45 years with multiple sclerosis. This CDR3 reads CASSQGLAGAVQYF. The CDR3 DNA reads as TGTGCCAGCAGTCAGGGACTAGCGGGAGCAGTTCAGTACTTC.